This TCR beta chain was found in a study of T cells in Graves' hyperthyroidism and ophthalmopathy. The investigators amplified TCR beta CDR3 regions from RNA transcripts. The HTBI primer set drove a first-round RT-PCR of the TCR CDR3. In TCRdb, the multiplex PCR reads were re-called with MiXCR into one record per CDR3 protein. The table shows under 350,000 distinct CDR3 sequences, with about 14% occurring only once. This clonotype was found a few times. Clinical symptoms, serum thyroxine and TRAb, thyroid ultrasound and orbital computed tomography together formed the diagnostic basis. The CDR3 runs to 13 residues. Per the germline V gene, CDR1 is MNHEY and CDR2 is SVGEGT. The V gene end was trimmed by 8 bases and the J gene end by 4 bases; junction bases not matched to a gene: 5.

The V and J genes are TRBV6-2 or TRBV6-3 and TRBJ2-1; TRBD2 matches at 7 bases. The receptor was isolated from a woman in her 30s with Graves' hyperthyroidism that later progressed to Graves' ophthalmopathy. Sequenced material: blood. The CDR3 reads CASQWGGYNEQFF. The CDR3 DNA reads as TGTGCCAGCCAATGGGGGGGGTACAATGAGCAGTTCTTC.